Following are 22 T cell receptor beta chains from one sample sequenced in a study of shared clonotypes between healthy human individuals. Produced via immunoSEQ multiplex PCR; TCRdb's table is partial and in-frame only. Of 740,000 or so clones in the sample, about three quarters are singletons; the top ten hold 1.5% to 2%. Sequencing was carried out using memory CD4+ T cells sorted from blood. Sample subset: CD45RA-negative fraction. All receptors derive from a woman aged 30 to 39 in good health.

V is TRBV6-6 and J is TRBJ1-2; no reliable D call. CDR1 MNHNY and CDR2 SVGAGI come from the germline V gene (reference sequence). V shed 6 bases and J shed 4 bases, with 18 bases lying between them. The CDR3 is 15 amino acids. For the CDR3, the DNA is TGTGCCAGCAGCGATCCCGGACGGTCGGTCTATGGCTACACCTTC. Protein sequence: CASSDPGRSVYGYTF.

V and J are TRBV28 and TRBJ2-7; 11 nucleotides agree with TRBD1. The CDR3 is 20 amino acids. The germline V gene encodes CDR1 MDHEN and CDR2 SYDVKM. Trimming removed 1 base from V and 0 bases from J; junction bases left unmatched: 14. In nucleotides, the CDR3 is TGTGCCAGCAGTTTATTCACAGTCCCTTTGGACAGGGGGCTCTCCTACGAGCAGTACTTC. Its protein is CASSLFTVPLDRGLSYEQYF.

V usage is TRBV6-5 and J usage is TRBJ2-1; no firm D call. The CDR3 has 14 amino acids. Germline assignment: CDR1 MNHEY and CDR2 SVGAGI. V was pared by 3 bases and J by 5 bases, with 11 bases between. This chain's CDR3 is CASSYSDQHNEQFF. In nucleotides, the CDR3 is TGTGCCAGCAGTTATTCGGACCAACACAATGAGCAGTTCTTC.

This chain connects TRBV21-1 to TRBJ2-7; no DNA check was done on the table's D call, TRBD1. TRBV21-1 is a pseudogene locus. This CDR3 contains 14 residues. CDR3 in DNA: TGTGCCAGCAGCAAAGGGTTAGGGGGTTACGGGCAGTACTTC. This sequence encodes CASSKGLGGYGQYF.

The chain combines TRBV6-6 with TRBJ2-5, with a tentative D call TRBD2 (7 bases). CDR1 and CDR2 (germline): MNHNY, SVGAGI (reference sequence). The CDR3 runs to 12 residues. V lost 6 bases and J lost 5, with 10 bases in between. The CDR3 DNA follows: TGTGCCAGCAGAGGGGGAGGGGAGACCCAGTACTTC. Translating it yields CASRGGGETQYF.

The CDR3 region is CASSLEGQHLYEQYF. CDR3 nucleotide sequence: TGTGCCAGCAGTCTAGAGGGACAACATCTCTACGAGCAGTACTTC. This chain connects TRBV6-1 to TRBJ2-7; D might be TRBD1 (6 bases). V was clipped by 5 bases and J by 3 bases, with 17 bases between them. The CDR3 runs 15 residues. The V gene's germline CDR1 is MNHNS and CDR2 SASEGT.

The genes are TRBV4-1 and TRBJ2-5; D could derive from TRBD1 or TRBD2 (5 bases each). Germline CDR1 and CDR2: MGHRA and YSYEKL. This CDR3 region has 16 residues. Trimming shortened V by 4 bases and J by 1 base, and 16 bases separated the two germline ends. CDR3 bases: TGCGCCAGCAGCCGATCCGGGACGAGGGTCCAAGAGACCCAGTACTTC. This encodes CASSRSGTRVQETQYF.

Turning to this clone: The same CDR3 arises from other DNA sequences in this sample as well. The J gene is TRBJ2-5, the V gene TRBV5-1, with D possibly being TRBD2 (6 bases). With 4 bases removed from V and 2 bases from J, the gap between germline ends came to 15 bases. CDR3 size: 15 residues. CDR1 and CDR2 from the germline V gene are SGHRS and YFSETQ. CDR3 region: CASSLLAGGQETQYF. The CDR3 DNA reads TGCGCCAGCAGCCTTCTAGCAGGAGGGCAAGAGACCCAGTACTTC.

Of note for this clone: The same CDR3 arises from other DNA sequences in this sample as well. The chain links TRBV2 to TRBJ2-1; 12 nucleotides agree with TRBD2. Germline assignment: CDR1 SNHLY and CDR2 FYNNEI. CDR3 length: 14 residues. The junction had 1 base not matched to a gene; V was cut back by 6 bases and J by 4 bases. CDR3 sequence reads: CASRGTSGYNEQFF. In DNA form, the CDR3 reads TGTGCCAGCAGAGGGACTAGCGGGTACAATGAGCAGTTCTTC. Full variable domain (outside the CDR3, taken from reference TRBV2 and TRBJ2-1): EPEVTQTPSHQVTQMGQEVILRCVPISNHLYFYWYRQILGQKVEFLVSFYNNEISEKSEIFDDQFSVERPDGSNFTLKIRSTKLEDSAMYFCASRGTSGYNEQFFGPGTRLTVL.

V is TRBV29-1 and J is TRBJ2-1; 11 bases are a match to TRBD2. The CDR3 runs to 12 residues. Germline loops: CDR1 SQVTM, CDR2 ANQGSEA. V lost 6 bases and J lost 7; bases outside the gene matches: 2. CDR3 coding DNA: TGCAGCGTCCGGACTAGCGGGAATGAGCAGTTCTTC. Translation gives CSVRTSGNEQFF.

In this sample, this clone turned up many times. The chain recombines TRBV6-6 with TRBJ2-5; 12 bases are a match to TRBD2. Losses at the gene ends were 5 bases for V and 0 bases for J; bases not matched to a gene: 4. Germline V gene sequence: CDR1 MNHNY, CDR2 SVGAGI (reference sequence). This CDR3 region has 16 residues. CDR3 amino acids: CASSPRLAGDQETQYF. CDR3 coding DNA: TGTGCCAGCAGTCCCCGACTAGCGGGAGACCAAGAGACCCAGTACTTC.

This clone was picked up one time. The chain carries TRBV25-1 and TRBJ1-3; D gene unclear. The CDR3 is made up of 14 amino acids. Germline V CDR1 and CDR2: MGHDK, SYGVNS. Trimming shortened V by 6 bases and J by 2 bases, and 11 bases separated the two germline ends. In DNA form, the CDR3 reads TGTGCCAGCAGCGGCAGACTTGCTGGAAACACCATATATTTT. It codes for CASSGRLAGNTIYF. The variable domain in full, with the rest retrieved from reference TRBV25-1 and TRBJ1-3, is EADIYQTPRYLVIGTGKKITLECSQTMGHDKMYWYQQDPGMELHLIHYSYGVNSTEKGDLSSESTVSRIRTEHFPLTLESARPSHTSQYLCASSGRLAGNTIYFGEGSWLTVV.

This clone was seen a handful of times. The sample carries other DNA sequences with the same CDR3. The V and J genes are TRBV28 and TRBJ2-5; no clear D. This CDR3 has 11 amino acids. The germline V gene encodes CDR1 MDHEN and CDR2 SYDVKM. V was trimmed by 3 bases and J by 5 bases, leaving 4 bases between them. As DNA, the CDR3 is TGTGCCAGCAGTTTGAGGGAGACCCAGTACTTC. It yields the protein CASSLRETQYF.

This clone was seen more than once but under ten times. This sequence joins TRBV5-8 and TRBJ2-2; D unclear. The CDR3 contains 12 residues. Germline V gives CDR1 SGHTS, CDR2 YDEGEE. V lost 5 bases to trimming and J lost 5 bases, with 7 bases between them. CDR3 amino acids: CASRRRTGELFF. Here the CDR3 DNA reads TGTGCCAGCAGACGACGGACCGGGGAGCTGTTTTTT.

The genes are TRBV10-3 and TRBJ1-2; 7 positions match TRBD1. Per the germline V gene, CDR1 is ENHRY and CDR2 is SYGVKD. V lost 2 bases to trimming and J lost 6 bases; unmatched junction nucleotides: 12. The CDR3 totals 16 residues. The CDR3 nucleotides are TGTGCCATCAGTGAGAAAGAGGGGGCGCGGCGGAATGGCTACACCTTC. Translated: CAISEKEGARRNGYTF.

For the CDR3, the DNA is TGTGCCAGCAGCCCCGCACAGGGGAACTATGGCTACACCTTC. Its protein is CASSPAQGNYGYTF. V gene TRBV28 combines with J gene TRBJ1-2, with 7 bases that match TRBD1. Per germline, CDR1 MDHEN and CDR2 SYDVKM. The V and J ends lost 6 bases and 2 bases, in that order; junction bases with no gene match: 6. The CDR3 contains 14 residues.

The chain uses TRBV7-7 and TRBJ2-5, with 7 positions matching TRBD1. The CDR3 is 15 amino acids. V shed 0 bases and J 5 bases; nucleotides not matched to a gene: 6. Germline values: CDR1 SSHAT, CDR2 FNYEAQ (reference sequence). The CDR3: CASSLAGQPWETQYF. CDR3 DNA: TGTGCCAGCAGCTTAGCGGGACAGCCTTGGGAGACCCAGTACTTC. Full variable domain (outside the CDR3, taken from reference TRBV7-7 and TRBJ2-5): GAGVSQSPRYKVTKRGQDVTLRCDPISSHATLYWYQQALGQGPEFLTYFNYEAQPDKSGLPSDRFSAERPEGSISTLTIQRTEQRDSAMYRCASSLAGQPWETQYFGPGTRLLVL.

J is TRBJ2-1 and V is TRBV5-1; D remains ambiguous. This CDR3 comprises 16 residues. V was pared by 0 bases and J by 0 bases, with 10 bases between. Germline assignment: CDR1 SGHRS and CDR2 YFSETQ. This CDR3 is CASSLDGKSSYNEQFF. As DNA, the CDR3 is TGCGCCAGCAGCTTGGACGGAAAAAGCTCCTACAATGAGCAGTTCTTC.

The chain uses TRBV5-1 and TRBJ2-7, with D unresolved. Germline V gene data show CDR1 as SGHRS and CDR2 as YFSETQ. This CDR3 is 13 amino acids long. The V and J ends lost 3 bases and 3 bases respectively, with 10 bases between them. CDR3 DNA sequence: TGCGCCAGCAGCTCCGGCCCTAGCTACGAGCAGTACTTC. Protein product: CASSSGPSYEQYF.

The genes are TRBV5-4 and TRBJ2-2, with 8 bases matching TRBD1. The trim removed 4 bases at V and 6 bases at J, leaving 11 bases unmatched. Germline CDR1 reads SGHNT; CDR2 reads YYREEE (reference sequence). The length of the CDR3 is 16 residues. CDR3 region: CASSGVAGGFAGELFF. For the CDR3, the DNA is TGTGCCAGCAGCGGGGTGGCAGGGGGCTTCGCCGGGGAGCTGTTTTTT. Complete variable domain (other parts from reference TRBV5-4 and TRBJ2-2): ETGVTQSPTHLIKTRGQQVTLRCSSQSGHNTVSWYQQALGQGPQFIFQYYREEENGRGNFPPRFSGLQFPNYSSELNVNALELDDSALYLCASSGVAGGFAGELFFGEGSRLTVL.

The chain links TRBV11-2 to TRBJ2-3; 7 positions agree with TRBD1. Germline CDR1 SGHAT, CDR2 FQNNGV. CDR3 size: 15 residues. Trimming took 1 base from V and 4 from J; bases not matched to a gene: 5. The CDR3: CASSLGQGVADTQYF. The CDR3 coding sequence is TGTGCCAGCAGCTTAGGACAGGGAGTCGCAGATACGCAGTATTTT. Full variable domain (outside the CDR3, taken from reference TRBV11-2 and TRBJ2-3): EAGVAQSPRYKIIEKRQSVAFWCNPISGHATLYWYQQILGQGPKLLIQFQNNGVVDDSQLPKDRFSAERLKGVDSTLKIQPAKLEDSAVYLCASSLGQGVADTQYFGPGTRLTVL.

The chain has TRBV6-1 and TRBJ1-2; no definite D call. Trimming cost V 6 bases and J 7 bases, with 9 bases left between them. The CDR3 consists of 11 residues. Germline V CDR1 and CDR2: MNHNS, SASEGT. The CDR3 DNA reads TGTGCCAGCAGACAAGGCGGTGGCTACACCTTC. Amino acid sequence: CASRQGGGYTF.